These 24 T cell receptor beta chains were sequenced from one sample in a study of blood T cell repertoires in COVID-19. Some clones are missing from TCRdb's copy, which holds only in-frame ones; the method was immunoSEQ multiplex PCR. The repertoire includes about 64,000 clones, around 90% of them detected once, and around 10% sits in the top ten. Source material: PBMCs or T cells enriched from blood (not recorded which). All receptors derive from a woman in her thirties or forties who had recovered from COVID-19.

The chain combines TRBV7-8 with TRBJ1-4; TRBD1 might be the D (6 bases). Germline CDR1 SGHVS, CDR2 FQNEAQ. The CDR3 runs to 14 residues. Trimming left V 5 bases short and J 8 bases short, with 15 bases between. CDR3 amino acids: CASSTHRAGEKLFF. CDR3 bases: TGTGCCAGCAGCACTCACAGGGCCGGGGAAAAACTGTTTTTT.

The V call is TRBV5-1, the J call TRBJ2-3; D call uncertain. The germline V and J ends were trimmed by 0 bases and 0 bases, with 11 bases remaining between them. CDR1 and CDR2 (germline): SGHRS, YFSETQ. This CDR3 is 16 amino acids long. Written as DNA, the CDR3 is TGCGCCAGCAGCTTGGTTTTCGCGGAGAGCACAGATACGCAGTATTTT. This codes for CASSLVFAESTDTQYF.

The V and J genes are TRBV7-9 and TRBJ1-4; 7 bases align to TRBD1. Germline assignment: CDR1 SEHNR and CDR2 FQNEAQ (reference sequence). After removal of 5 bases from V and 4 bases from J, the junction contained 7 bases not matched to a gene. This CDR3 spans 15 amino acids. CDR3 sequence reads: CASSPRDSLNEKLFF. The CDR3 DNA follows: TGTGCCAGCAGCCCCCGGGACAGCCTTAATGAAAAACTGTTTTTT. The variable domain in full, with the rest retrieved from reference TRBV7-9 and TRBJ1-4, is DTGVSQNPRHKITKRGQNVTFRCDPISEHNRLYWYRQTLGQGPEFLTYFQNEAQLEKSRLLSDRFSAERPKGSFSTLEIQRTEQGDSAMYLCASSPRDSLNEKLFFGSGTQLSVL.

The gene calls are TRBV27 and TRBJ1-4; tentatively, D is TRBD1 (6 bases). V was trimmed by 5 bases and J by 0 bases, leaving 10 bases between them. Germline V gives CDR1 MNHEY, CDR2 SMNVEV (reference sequence). The CDR3 runs to 15 residues. The CDR3 DNA follows: TGTGCCAGCAGTCTCCGACAGGCAACTAATGAAAAACTGTTTTTT. Translating gives CASSLRQATNEKLFF.

The chain links TRBV5-5 to TRBJ1-1; the D gene is possibly TRBD1 (5 bases). The V gene's germline CDR1 is SGHKS and CDR2 YYEKEE (reference sequence). The ends were cut back, 2 bases at V and 0 bases at J, with 8 bases in the middle. This CDR3 region has 14 residues. The CDR3 DNA reads TGTGCCAGCAGCTTCGACAGACTGAACACTGAAGCTTTCTTT. Protein product: CASSFDRLNTEAFF.

The genes are TRBV5-4 and TRBJ1-5; 10 bases are a match to TRBD1. The CDR3 runs 15 residues. After removal of 4 bases from V and 5 bases from J, the junction contained 6 bases not matched to a gene. Germline V gene lookup returns CDR1 SGHNT and CDR2 YYREEE (reference sequence). CDR3 coding DNA: TGTGCCAGCAGCACACACGGGACAGGGGATCAGCCCCAGCATTTT. Its translation is CASSTHGTGDQPQHF.

The V call is TRBV27, the J call TRBJ2-7, with TRBD1 matching 10 bases. Germline-derived CDR1 and CDR2 are MNHEY and SMNVEV (reference sequence). The CDR3 runs 17 residues. After removal of 8 bases from V and 5 bases from J, the junction contained 18 bases not matched to a gene. The CDR3 is CASRRGTGAPEENEQYF. CDR3 DNA: TGTGCCAGCCGAAGAGGGACAGGGGCCCCTGAAGAGAACGAGCAGTACTTC.

In its sample, this clone was seen a few times. This chain joins TRBV19 and TRBJ1-5, with D possibly TRBD1 on 5 matching bases. The CDR3 loop spans 14 amino acids. In germline, CDR1 is LNHDA, CDR2 SQIVND (reference sequence). The germline V and J ends were trimmed by 5 bases and 3 bases, with 11 bases remaining between them. The CDR3, as DNA: TGTGCCAGTAGTTTTGACAGTACCAATCAGCCCCAGCATTTT. Amino acids: CASSFDSTNQPQHF.

This clone is labeled medium-sized. The CDR3 bases are TGTGCCAGCAGTCAGAGGGATGATAGCTCCTACGAGCAGTACTTC. As protein: CASSQRDDSSYEQYF. The chain couples TRBV6-2 or TRBV6-3 to TRBJ2-7; possibly TRBD2 for D (5 bases). The germline V gene has CDR1 MNHEY and CDR2 SVGEGT. This CDR3 has 15 residues. Trimming cost V 5 bases and J 0 bases, with 14 bases left between them.

The chain is built from TRBV28 and TRBJ2-3; TRBD2 might be the D (6 bases). In germline, CDR1 is MDHEN, CDR2 SYDVKM. The CDR3 extends over 12 amino acids. V gave up 5 bases and J gave up 6 bases, with 9 bases separating them. The CDR3 sequence: CASSTTRDTQYF. The CDR3 coding sequence is TGTGCCAGCAGTACGACTAGGGATACGCAGTATTTT.

The chain links TRBV3-1 (or the pseudogene TRBV3-2) to TRBJ2-7; perhaps TRBD1 as D (6 bases). The V and J ends lost 8 bases and 1 base respectively, with 18 bases between them. This CDR3 comprises 15 residues. Per germline, CDR1 LGHDT and CDR2 YNNKEL (reference sequence). CDR3 region: CASEAGEPLSYEQYF. Here the CDR3 DNA reads TGTGCCAGCGAAGCAGGGGAACCCCTTTCCTACGAGCAGTACTTC.

The rearrangement uses TRBV2 and TRBJ2-2; 7 positions match TRBD1. J was trimmed by 4 bases and V by 8 bases; bases with no gene match: 10. The CDR3 is 15 amino acids. Germline CDR1 is SNHLY and CDR2 is FYNNEI. Here the CDR3 DNA reads TGTGCCAGCCGATCCGGGACAGCTTTCACCGGGGAGCTGTTTTTT. It translates to CASRSGTAFTGELFF.

V is TRBV6-5 and J is TRBJ1-2; D gene unclear. V lost 0 bases and J lost 2, with 13 bases in between. This CDR3 is built from 16 residues. CDR1 and CDR2 (germline): MNHEY, SVGAGI. Here the CDR3 DNA reads TGTGCCAGCAGTTACTCGATGGGAGGGTGGAACTATGGCTACACCTTC. Its protein is CASSYSMGGWNYGYTF.

The rearrangement joins TRBV5-1 to TRBJ1-6, with TRBD1 matching over 10 bases. V shed 3 bases, J shed 10 bases, and the junction held 4 bases outside the gene matches. The germline CDR1 and CDR2 sequences are SGHRS and YFSETQ. The CDR3 has 14 residues. CDR3 region: CASSYGQGDSPLHF. CDR3 DNA: TGCGCCAGCAGCTACGGACAGGGGGACTCACCCCTCCACTTT.

The V and J genes are TRBV6-1 and TRBJ2-7; D gene unclear. The CDR3 extends over 16 amino acids. Germline lookup yields CDR1 MNHNS and CDR2 SASEGT. V lost 4 bases and J lost 1, with 17 bases in between. The CDR3 loop is CASSGNPLVGSYEQYF. The CDR3, as DNA: TGTGCCAGCAGTGGAAACCCGCTAGTCGGGTCCTACGAGCAGTACTTC.

V is TRBV5-8 and J is TRBJ2-3; 8 positions agree with TRBD1. The germline V gene encodes CDR1 SGHTS and CDR2 YDEGEE. There are 15 residues in the CDR3. Germline trimming cut 4 bases from V and 2 bases from J; bases unmatched to any gene: 6. CDR3 DNA: TGTGCCAGCAGCCCACAGGGGGTGACCACAGATACGCAGTATTTT. It is translated as CASSPQGVTTDTQYF.

Only one count was recorded for this clone. This sequence joins TRBV7-9 and TRBJ2-4, with D maybe TRBD1 (5 bases). Germline-derived CDR1 and CDR2 are SEHNR and FQNEAQ (reference sequence). Deletions cut 6 bases from V and 0 bases from J, with 12 bases between. The CDR3 runs to 15 residues. In DNA, the CDR3 is TGTGCCAGCAGTCATAGGACACTAGCCAAAAACATTCAGTACTTC. The encoded protein is CASSHRTLAKNIQYF. The full variable domain, its missing parts supplied by reference TRBV7-9 and TRBJ2-4, is DTGVSQNPRHKITKRGQNVTFRCDPISEHNRLYWYRQTLGQGPEFLTYFQNEAQLEKSRLLSDRFSAERPKGSFSTLEIQRTEQGDSAMYLCASSHRTLAKNIQYFGAGTRLSVL.

The chain is built from TRBV9 and TRBJ2-5, with D possibly matching TRBD2 (6 bases). V was trimmed by 1 base and J by 2 bases, leaving 9 bases between them. CDR3 length: 14 amino acids. Germline CDR1 and CDR2: SGDLS and YYNGEE. The CDR3 is CASSVTGVQETQYF. The CDR3 nucleotides are TGTGCCAGCAGCGTAACGGGGGTACAAGAGACCCAGTACTTC.

V is TRBV5-1 and J is TRBJ2-7; D is undetermined. The CDR3 consists of 12 residues. Trimming left V 0 bases short and J 7 bases short, with 8 bases between. Germline CDR1 reads SGHRS; CDR2 reads YFSETQ. The CDR3 spells CASSLAGAEQYF. DNA for the CDR3: TGCGCCAGCAGCTTGGCTGGAGCGGAGCAGTACTTC.

V and J are TRBV2 and TRBJ2-2, with D perhaps matching TRBD1 (5 bases). The CDR3 length is 15 residues. V was clipped by 5 bases and J by 3 bases, with 13 bases between them. CDR1 and CDR2 from the germline V gene are SNHLY and FYNNEI. In nucleotides, the CDR3 is TGTGCCAGCAGTTTGGTCAGGGTTGACACCGGGGAGCTGTTTTTT. The encoded protein is CASSLVRVDTGELFF.

The genes are TRBV6-5 and TRBJ1-1; no clear D. Germline assignment: CDR1 MNHEY and CDR2 SVGAGI. V was clipped by 6 bases and J by 1 base, with 6 bases between them. This CDR3 comprises 12 residues. The CDR3 coding sequence is TGTGCCAGCAGGCCCGGGAACACTGAAGCTTTCTTT. It encodes CASRPGNTEAFF.

This sequence joins TRBV3-1 (or the pseudogene TRBV3-2) and TRBJ1-2; perhaps TRBD1 as D (6 bases). The CDR3 is made up of 13 amino acids. V was pared by 2 bases and J by 6 bases, with 10 bases between. Germline CDR1 is LGHDT and CDR2 is YNNKEL (reference sequence). The CDR3 spells CASSQNRDDGYTF. In nucleotides, the CDR3 is TGTGCCAGCAGCCAAAACAGGGATGATGGCTACACCTTC.

This clone has a single count. The genes are TRBV15 and TRBJ1-1, with 8 nucleotides matching TRBD1. Germline trimming cut 6 bases from V and 0 bases from J; bases unmatched to any gene: 6. Per the germline V gene, CDR1 is LNHNV and CDR2 is YYDKDF (reference sequence). The CDR3 consists of 15 residues. The CDR3 region is CATRPGTGMNTEAFF. CDR3 coding DNA: TGTGCCACCAGACCTGGGACAGGTATGAACACTGAAGCTTTCTTT. Full variable domain (missing parts from reference TRBV15 and TRBJ1-1): DAMVIQNPRYQVTQFGKPVTLSCSQTLNHNVMYWYQQKSSQAPKLLFHYYDKDFNNEADTPDNFQSRRPNTSFCFLDIRSPGLGDTAMYLCATRPGTGMNTEAFFGQGTRLTVV.

The genes are TRBV4-1 and TRBJ2-3; 7 bases agree with TRBD1. The length of the CDR3 is 14 residues. CDR1 and CDR2 from the germline V gene are MGHRA and YSYEKL. The V segment lost 4 bases and the J segment 5 bases; nucleotides outside the gene matches: 6. The CDR3 spells CASSLQGQVDTQYF. The CDR3 DNA sequence: TGCGCCAGCAGCCTACAGGGGCAGGTAGATACGCAGTATTTT.